The TCR beta chain under discussion was sequenced for a study of cytomegalovirus exposure and HLA in healthy donors. Trimming removed 5 bases at V and 5 bases at J, with 18 bases between. The CDR3 is 16 amino acids. The germline V gene encodes CDR1 PRHDT and CDR2 FYEKMQ (reference sequence). About this clone: Its antigen is undetermined.

Study-level findings and limits: Across all donors, roughly uniform sequencing depth was an assumption of the presence/absence analyses.

Vbeta (60) and Jbeta (13) primers were used in the PCR. The repertoire was sequenced with immunoSEQ multiplex PCR; TCRdb's copy has only in-frame clones and lacks some. The profile covers some 90,000 clones, with about two thirds appearing a single time and under 3% taken by the ten largest. The material sequenced was PBMCs. The TCR was taken from a man aged 50 to 59 in good health and CMV-seronegative. V usage is TRBV13 and J usage is TRBJ1-4; D not resolved. The CDR3 bases are TGTGCCAGCAGCCTAACGACGGGAACAAAGAATGAAAAACTGTTTTTT. Its translation is CASSLTTGTKNEKLFF.